This note documents a single T cell receptor (beta chain) sequence. This record comes from a study of T cell changes during pregnancy in multiple sclerosis. Sequencing used immunoSEQ multiplex PCR; TCRdb keeps in-frame clones, though not all of them. The sample lists about 87,000 clones, approximately 92% occurring once. The CDR3 has 15 amino acids. V was pared by 4 bases and J by 3 bases, with 8 bases of the junction left unmatched. Per germline, CDR1 SGHTA and CDR2 FQGNSA. The specimen was peripheral blood, collected in the third trimester of pregnancy. The gene calls are TRBV7-2 and TRBJ2-7, with 8 positions matching TRBD1. The TCR was taken from a female donor in good health, enrolled as a control in a pregnancy study. CDR3 protein: CASSSDRDRSYEQYF. The CDR3 coding sequence is TGTGCCAGCAGCTCTGATAGGGACAGGAGCTACGAGCAGTACTTC.